Each of the 10 T cell receptor beta chains below was sequenced from the same sample in a study. Assay: immunoSEQ multiplex PCR; the TCRdb copy retains only in-frame clones and omits some. Of around 50,000 clones listed, approximately 95% were seen once; the top ten hold around 10%. Specimen: PBMCs. The source is a man aged 40-55 years with rheumatoid arthritis.

This chain links TRBV2 with TRBJ2-7; no clear D. Between the trimmed V and J ends, which lost 4 bases and 11 bases, there was a span of 24 bases. Germline-derived CDR1 and CDR2 are SNHLY and FYNNEI. This CDR3 is built from 15 residues. The CDR3: CASSGPRGRTSGEYF. For the CDR3, the DNA is TGTGCCAGCAGTGGGCCCCGTGGACGGACCTCTGGAGAGTACTTC.

This clone occurred once. The rearrangement uses TRBV10-1 and TRBJ1-1, with D maybe TRBD1 (6 bases). V lost 2 bases to trimming and J lost 4 bases, with 8 bases between them. The CDR3 runs to 13 residues. Germline CDR1 is WNHNN and CDR2 is SYGVQD (reference sequence). CDR3 nucleotide sequence: TGCGCCAGCAGTGAGACACAGGGCACTGAAGCTTTCTTT. This sequence encodes CASSETQGTEAFF.

The chain couples TRBV5-1 to TRBJ2-7; 9 bases align to TRBD1. Germline loops: CDR1 SGHRS, CDR2 YFSETQ. V trimming: 5 bases; J trimming: 7 bases; junction bases outside the gene matches: 19. This CDR3 has 17 amino acids. CDR3 sequence reads: CASSRGPSTGGYDEQYF. The DNA for the CDR3 is TGCGCCAGCAGTCGGGGCCCGTCGACAGGGGGGTACGATGAGCAGTACTTC.

The chain links TRBV21-1 to TRBJ1-5; no DNA check was done on the table's D call, TRBD1. TRBV21-1 constitutes a pseudogene. The length of the CDR3 is 19 residues. The CDR3 spells CASSTDPGTAFYSNQPQHF. In DNA, the CDR3 is TGTGCCAGCAGCACGGATCCCGGGACAGCTTTCTATAGCAATCAGCCCCAGCATTTT.

V gene TRBV20-1 combines with J gene TRBJ1-5; D uncertain. The V end lost 3 bases, the J end lost 0 bases, and 12 bases lay between the germline ends. Germline V CDR1 and CDR2: DFQATT, SNEGSKA (reference sequence). The CDR3 is made up of 15 amino acids. CDR3 residues: CSASPENLSNQPQHF. Written as DNA, the CDR3 is TGCAGTGCTAGTCCGGAGAACCTTAGCAATCAGCCCCAGCATTTT.

This chain connects TRBV29-1 to TRBJ2-3, with TRBD2 identical over 10 bases. The germline V gene encodes CDR1 SQVTM and CDR2 ANQGSEA. CDR3 length: 17 amino acids. After removal of 6 bases from V and 0 bases from J, the junction contained 12 bases not matched to a gene. CDR3 sequence reads: CSVAGGLSKPSTDTQYF. The CDR3 DNA reads as TGCAGCGTAGCGGGGGGGCTATCTAAACCTAGCACAGATACGCAGTATTTT.

This clone showed up just once. CDR3 residues: CSASGEETQYF. CDR3 bases: TGCAGTGCTAGTGGTGAGGAGACCCAGTACTTC. The chain recombines TRBV20-1 with TRBJ2-5, with D unclear. The germline V and J ends were trimmed by 3 bases and 5 bases, with 7 bases remaining between them. The CDR3 totals 11 residues. Germline V lookup: CDR1 DFQATT, CDR2 SNEGSKA (reference sequence).

The chain links TRBV3-1 (or the pseudogene TRBV3-2) to TRBJ1-1, with D possibly matching TRBD1 (5 bases). Trimming took 0 bases from V and 4 from J, leaving 12 bases between them. The CDR3 spans 15 residues. The V gene's germline CDR1 is LGHDT and CDR2 YNNKEL (reference sequence). The CDR3 loop is CASSQDGGGSTEAFF. The CDR3 DNA sequence: TGTGCCAGCAGCCAAGACGGGGGAGGGAGCACTGAAGCTTTCTTT.

The chain recombines TRBV30 with TRBJ1-2; D uncertain. The CDR3 is 11 residues long. Germline V lookup: CDR1 GTSNPN, CDR2 SVGIG (reference sequence). The V and J ends lost 2 bases and 8 bases respectively, with 9 bases between them. CDR3 DNA: TGTGCCTGGAGTAGTACGTGGGGCTACACCTTC. Translation gives CAWSSTWGYTF.

This chain joins TRBV18 and TRBJ2-7; D is unresolved. Germline loops: CDR1 KGHSH, CDR2 LQKENI. Trimming left V 3 bases short and J 6 bases short, with 15 bases between. The CDR3 is 14 residues long. DNA for the CDR3: TGTGCCAGCTCACCGACCGACGGTCAGTTCGAGCAGTACTTC. It codes for CASSPTDGQFEQYF.